The count of the clone carrying this TCR beta chain is one. Its matching antigen is unknown. The sample belongs to a study of shared clonotypes between healthy human individuals. Whole-study context: The cohort had a couple of women and three men, ages 18 to 49. Study-wide results and caveats: Compared with clonotypes that all four donors shared, non-shared clonotypes had lower generation probabilities.

Samples underwent the assay at deep level. Template for every sorted-subset replicate PCR totaled 150 to 250 ng DNA, around 33,000 T cell genomes. The data were produced by immunoSEQ multiplex PCR, yet TCRdb's version contains in-frame clones alone and is incomplete. This table holds around 2,000,000 clones, 85% to 95% found once. Naive CD8 cells, CD45RO-negative and positively selected for CCR7, excluded terminally differentiated effector memory CD45RA+ cells. The sample comprised naive CD8+ T cells sorted from blood. This TCR derives from a man in his late teens or twenties in good health.

The CDR3 DNA follows: TGTGCCATCAGTGAGACACAGTTCTCTGGGGCCAACGTCCTGACTTTC. It yields the protein CAISETQFSGANVLTF. The chain couples TRBV10-3 to TRBJ2-6; D is undetermined. This CDR3 contains 16 residues. Germline V CDR1 and CDR2: ENHRY, SYGVKD. Trimming left V 2 bases short and J 0 bases short, with 8 bases between.